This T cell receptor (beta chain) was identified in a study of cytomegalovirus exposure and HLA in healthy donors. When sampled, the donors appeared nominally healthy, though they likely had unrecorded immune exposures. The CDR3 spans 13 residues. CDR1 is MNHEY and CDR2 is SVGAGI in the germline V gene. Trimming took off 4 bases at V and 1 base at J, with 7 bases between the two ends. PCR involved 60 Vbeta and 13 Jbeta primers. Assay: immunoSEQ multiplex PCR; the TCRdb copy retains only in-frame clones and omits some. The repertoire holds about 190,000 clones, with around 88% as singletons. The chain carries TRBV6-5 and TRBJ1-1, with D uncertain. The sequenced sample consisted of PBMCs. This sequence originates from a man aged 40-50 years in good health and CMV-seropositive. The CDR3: CASSSRENTEAFF. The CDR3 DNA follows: TGTGCCAGCAGTTCACGAGAGAACACTGAAGCTTTCTTT.